These 21 T cell receptor beta chains were sequenced from one sample in a study of T cells in narcolepsy. TCRdb's table, derived via immunoSEQ multiplex PCR, lists solely in-frame clones and lacks some. The data contain around 18,000 clones, 72% of them singletons. Sequences were obtained from CD45RA- memory CD8+ T cells from PBMCs. These TCRs come from a human donor with narcolepsy.

The V and J genes are TRBV12-5 and TRBJ2-1; D gene uncertain. The CDR3 extends over 12 amino acids. From germline, CDR1 is LGHNT and CDR2 FRNRAP. The germline V and J ends were trimmed by 5 bases and 4 bases, with 6 bases remaining between them. Here the CDR3 DNA reads TGTGCTAGTGGTGCCAATTACAATGAGCAGTTCTTC. This sequence encodes CASGANYNEQFF.

Regarding this clone: The germline gene is not matched at one end of the junction; a read error may be the cause. The CDR3 is CASSLASQAYSTDTQYF. CDR3 nucleotides: TGTGCTAGCAGCTTAGCGAGCCAGGCTTATAGCACAGATACGCAGTATTTT. This chain links TRBV7-7 with TRBJ2-3, with D possibly TRBD2 on 5 matching bases. The CDR3 length is 17 residues. Germline V gene lookup returns CDR1 SSHAT and CDR2 FNYEAQ (reference sequence).

This sequence joins TRBV21-1 and TRBJ2-1; the D call TRBD2 from the table was never checked on the DNA. TRBV21-1 is assigned pseudogene status. The CDR3 is 13 amino acids. The CDR3 sequence: CASTLRFGIEQFF. CDR3 sequence (DNA): TGTGCCAGCACCTTACGATTCGGGATTGAGCAGTTCTTC.

By share of the sample, this clone is medium-sized. This chain links TRBV5-4 with TRBJ2-3; tentatively, D is TRBD1 (6 bases). Looked up from germline, CDR1 is SGHNT and CDR2 is YYREEE (reference sequence). V lost 2 bases, J lost 2 bases, and 9 bases lay in between. This CDR3 contains 14 residues. The CDR3 loop is CASSFRGTTDTQYF. The CDR3 DNA is TGTGCCAGCAGCTTCAGGGGAACCACAGATACGCAGTATTTT.

The chain couples TRBV9 to TRBJ2-7; 8 bases match TRBD2. V shed 3 bases and J 7 bases; nucleotides not matched to a gene: 12. Per germline, CDR1 SGDLS and CDR2 YYNGEE. This CDR3 is 15 amino acids long. The CDR3 protein is CASSGGGGGIVEQYF. The CDR3 bases are TGTGCCAGCAGCGGCGGAGGCGGGGGGATAGTGGAGCAGTACTTC.

The rearrangement links TRBV5-1 to TRBJ1-2; no clear D. Trimming stripped 2 bases from V and 4 bases from J, with 21 bases between. CDR3 size: 17 residues. Per germline, CDR1 SGHRS and CDR2 YFSETQ. DNA of the CDR3: TGCGCCAGCAGCTTTCCCTCAGTAGGAGGTCGTCGCTATGGCTACACCTTC. Protein product: CASSFPSVGGRRYGYTF.

V and J are TRBV4-1 and TRBJ1-1; perhaps TRBD1 as D (6 bases). Trimming removed 5 bases at V and 4 bases at J, with 14 bases between. The CDR3 has 14 amino acids. CDR1 and CDR2 (germline): MGHRA, YSYEKL. CDR3 in DNA: TGCGCCAGCAGCGATCTTGGGGGGGCCACTGAAGCTTTCTTT. Translation: CASSDLGGATEAFF.

The genes are TRBV6-5 and TRBJ2-7, with 7 bases fitting TRBD1. The germline gives CDR1 MNHEY, CDR2 SVGAGI. The CDR3 extends over 14 amino acids. The junction had 7 bases not matched to a gene; V was cut back by 5 bases and J by 3 bases. CDR3 bases: TGTGCCAGCAGTGGGACAGAAGATAACTACGAGCAGTACTTC. Amino acids: CASSGTEDNYEQYF.

The chain employs TRBV7-9 and TRBJ2-1, with D maybe TRBD1 (6 bases). CDR3 length: 11 amino acids. V shed 11 bases and J shed 8 bases, with 13 bases lying between them. CDR1 and CDR2 (germline): SEHNR, FQNEAQ (reference sequence). The DNA of the CDR3 is TGTGCCGGGGCAGGGGCGCATGAGCAGTTCTTC. Protein: CAGAGAHEQFF.

This sequence joins TRBV13 and TRBJ2-2; D assignment may be TRBD1 or TRBD2 (5 bases each). CDR1 is PRHDT and CDR2 is FYEKMQ in the germline V gene (reference sequence). This CDR3 is 14 amino acids long. V dropped 5 bases and J dropped 6 bases, with 13 bases sitting between them. CDR3 loop: CASSIGLGAGELFF. CDR3 sequence (DNA): TGTGCCAGCAGCATCGGCTTGGGGGCCGGGGAGCTGTTTTTT.

This clone was counted between two and nine times. The chain employs TRBV19 and TRBJ2-6, with TRBD1 matching over 8 bases. Germline V gives CDR1 LNHDA, CDR2 SQIVND (reference sequence). J was trimmed by 2 bases and V by 11 bases; bases with no gene match: 11. This CDR3 spans 16 amino acids. The CDR3 DNA is TGTGCCGCCCGGGACAGGAGGTCTCCTGGGGCCAACGTCCTGACTTTC. Amino acid sequence: CAARDRRSPGANVLTF.

This clone was found once. The chain combines TRBV5-1 with TRBJ2-1; TRBD2 agrees at 8 bases. The CDR3 has 16 amino acids. CDR1 and CDR2 from the germline V gene are SGHRS and YFSETQ. V lost 1 base to trimming and J lost 7 bases; unmatched junction nucleotides: 10. This CDR3 is CASSLKAGVGGNEQFF. The CDR3, as DNA: TGCGCCAGCAGCTTGAAAGCGGGGGTAGGTGGTAATGAGCAGTTCTTC.

The chain combines TRBV6-5 with TRBJ2-7; a possible D gene is TRBD1 (5 bases). This CDR3 has 13 residues. Germline V lookup: CDR1 MNHEY, CDR2 SVGAGI. Trimming pared 2 bases from V and 1 base from J, leaving 6 bases between. CDR3 amino acids: CASSYGASYEQYF. The CDR3, as DNA: TGTGCCAGCAGTTACGGGGCGTCCTACGAGCAGTACTTC.

This chain links TRBV13 with TRBJ2-5, with unresolved D. The end of the DNA aligns better with TRBJ2-7, so the J call may be wrong. The CDR3 has 12 residues. Germline CDR1 and CDR2: PRHDT and FYEKMQ (reference sequence). The CDR3 nucleotides read TGTGCCAGCAGCTTAGTCGACGACGAGCAGTACTTC. It yields the protein CASSLVDDEQYF.

About this clone itself: The junction shows a germline mismatch at one end, possibly a read error. V and J are TRBV9 and TRBJ1-2; 7 bases are shared with TRBD1. Germline assignment: CDR1 SGDLS and CDR2 YYNGEE. The CDR3 is 12 residues long. For the CDR3, the DNA is TGTGCCAGCAGCGTTGTAAGGGAGGGGGCCGCCTTC. Translation gives CASSVVREGAAF.

The chain couples TRBV9 to TRBJ1-2; a weak D match, TRBD1 (5 bases). Germline lookup yields CDR1 SGDLS and CDR2 YYNGEE. V was clipped by 4 bases and J by 2 bases, with 12 bases between them. This CDR3 is 14 amino acids long. This CDR3 reads CASSFSSGNYGYTF. CDR3 bases: TGTGCCAGCAGCTTTTCGTCAGGGAACTATGGCTACACCTTC.

The chain employs TRBV7-9 and TRBJ1-4; D may be TRBD1 (5 bases). The CDR3 is made up of 14 amino acids. V was pared by 6 bases and J by 8 bases, with 16 bases between. Germline CDR1 and CDR2: SEHNR and FQNEAQ (reference sequence). CDR3 residues: CASSERGAGEKLFF. Written as DNA, the CDR3 is TGTGCCAGCAGTGAAAGAGGGGCGGGGGAAAAACTGTTTTTT.

This clone was seen only a few times. V and J are TRBV18 and TRBJ2-3, with 8 nucleotides matching TRBD2. Germline V CDR1 and CDR2: KGHSH, LQKENI. After removal of 8 bases from V and 2 bases from J, the junction contained 9 bases not matched to a gene. This CDR3 has 15 residues. The CDR3 coding sequence is TGTGCCAGCACGGGACTAGAATTTCCCACAGATACGCAGTATTTT. It is translated as CASTGLEFPTDTQYF. Full variable domain (outside the CDR3, taken from reference TRBV18 and TRBJ2-3): NAGVMQNPRHLVRRRGQEARLRCSPMKGHSHVYWYRQLPEEGLKFMVYLQKENIIDESGMPKERFSAEFPKEGPSILRIQQVVRGDSAAYFCASTGLEFPTDTQYFGPGTRLTVL.

Notes on this clone: The same CDR3 also results from other DNA sequences found in this sample. The V and J genes are TRBV7-6 and TRBJ2-2, with D perhaps matching TRBD2 (6 bases). V shed 5 bases and J shed 4 bases, with 14 bases lying between them. The CDR3 extends over 15 amino acids. Per germline, CDR1 SGHVS and CDR2 FNYEAQ. The CDR3 is CASSLGGPGTGELFF. The DNA for the CDR3 is TGTGCCAGCAGCCTCGGGGGTCCCGGCACCGGGGAGCTGTTTTTT.

This clone was found a few times. This chain joins TRBV2 and TRBJ1-2; D is possibly TRBD1 (5 bases). Trimming removed 6 bases at V and 3 bases at J, with 14 bases between. CDR1 is SNHLY and CDR2 is FYNNEI in the germline V gene. This CDR3 region has 14 residues. CDR3 nucleotide sequence: TGTGCCAGCAGCGACACAGGTTCTCACTATGGCTACACCTTC. It specifies CASSDTGSHYGYTF.

V is TRBV5-6 and J is TRBJ2-7, with 7 nucleotides matching TRBD1. V shed 1 base and J 5 bases; nucleotides not matched to a gene: 9. The CDR3 is 15 amino acids. Germline CDR1 reads SGHDT; CDR2 reads YYEEEE. In nucleotides, the CDR3 is TGTGCCAGCAGCTTGAGACAGGGTAGGGTCGACGAGCAGTACTTC. Its translation: CASSLRQGRVDEQYF.